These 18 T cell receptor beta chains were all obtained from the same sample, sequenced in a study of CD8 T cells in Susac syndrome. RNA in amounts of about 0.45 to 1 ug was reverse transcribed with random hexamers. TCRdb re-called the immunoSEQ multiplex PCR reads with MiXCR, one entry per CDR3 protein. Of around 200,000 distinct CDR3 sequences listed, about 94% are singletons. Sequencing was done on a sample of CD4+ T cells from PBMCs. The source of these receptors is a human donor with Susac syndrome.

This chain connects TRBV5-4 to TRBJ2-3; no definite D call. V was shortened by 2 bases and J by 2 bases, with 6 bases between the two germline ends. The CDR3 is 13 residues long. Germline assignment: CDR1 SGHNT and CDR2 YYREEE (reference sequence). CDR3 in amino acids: CASSFSPTDTQYF. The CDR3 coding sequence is TGTGCCAGCAGCTTTAGTCCCACAGATACGCAGTATTTT.

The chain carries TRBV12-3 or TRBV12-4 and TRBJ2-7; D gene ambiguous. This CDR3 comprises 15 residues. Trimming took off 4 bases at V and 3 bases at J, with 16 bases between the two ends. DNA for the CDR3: TGTGCCAGCAGTTCCAGGATTCCACTCATCTACGAGCAGTACTTC. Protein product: CASSSRIPLIYEQYF.

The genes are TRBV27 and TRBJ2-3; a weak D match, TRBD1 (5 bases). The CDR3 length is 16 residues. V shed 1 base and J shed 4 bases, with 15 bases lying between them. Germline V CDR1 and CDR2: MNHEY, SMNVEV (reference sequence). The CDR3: CASSLYGQGLADTQYF. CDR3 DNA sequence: TGTGCCAGCAGTTTATACGGCCAGGGCTTAGCAGATACGCAGTATTTT.

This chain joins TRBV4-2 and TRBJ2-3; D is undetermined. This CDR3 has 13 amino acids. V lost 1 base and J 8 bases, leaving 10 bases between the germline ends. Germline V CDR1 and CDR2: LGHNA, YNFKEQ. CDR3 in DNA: TGTGCCAGCAGCCAAGTAGTGGTTGGTACGCAGTATTTT. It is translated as CASSQVVVGTQYF.

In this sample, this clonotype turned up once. The CDR3 DNA reads as TGTGCCAGCAGTCCAAACCTAGCGGGGGGCGTCAATGAGCAGTTCTTC. Its translation is CASSPNLAGGVNEQFF. The rearrangement joins TRBV27 to TRBJ2-1, with 11 bases that match TRBD2. The CDR3 has 16 residues. V lost 5 bases to trimming and J lost 6 bases; unmatched junction nucleotides: 9. Germline V gene lookup returns CDR1 MNHEY and CDR2 SMNVEV (reference sequence).

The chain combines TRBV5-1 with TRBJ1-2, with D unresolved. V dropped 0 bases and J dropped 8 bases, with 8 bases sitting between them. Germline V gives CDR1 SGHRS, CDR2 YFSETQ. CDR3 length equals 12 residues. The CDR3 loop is CASSLEGSGYTF. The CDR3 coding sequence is TGCGCCAGCAGCTTGGAGGGTTCGGGCTACACCTTC.

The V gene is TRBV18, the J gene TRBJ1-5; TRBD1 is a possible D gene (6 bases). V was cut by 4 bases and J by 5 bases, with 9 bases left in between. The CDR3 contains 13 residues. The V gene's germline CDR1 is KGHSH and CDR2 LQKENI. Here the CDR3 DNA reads TGTGCCAGCTCACAGGAGGGGGATCAGCCCCAGCATTTT. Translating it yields CASSQEGDQPQHF.

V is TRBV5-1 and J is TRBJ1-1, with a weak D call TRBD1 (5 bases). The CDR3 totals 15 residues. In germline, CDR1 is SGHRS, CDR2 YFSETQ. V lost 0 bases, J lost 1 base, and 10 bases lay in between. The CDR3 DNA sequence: TGCGCCAGCAGCTTGGAAGGGGTTCCGAACACTGAAGCTTTCTTT. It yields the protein CASSLEGVPNTEAFF.

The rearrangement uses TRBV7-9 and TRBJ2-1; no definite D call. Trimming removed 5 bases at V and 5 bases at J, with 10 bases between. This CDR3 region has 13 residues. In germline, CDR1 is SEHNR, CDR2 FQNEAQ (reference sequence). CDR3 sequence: CASSPDLNNEQFF. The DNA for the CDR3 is TGTGCCAGCAGCCCAGATCTTAACAATGAGCAGTTCTTC.

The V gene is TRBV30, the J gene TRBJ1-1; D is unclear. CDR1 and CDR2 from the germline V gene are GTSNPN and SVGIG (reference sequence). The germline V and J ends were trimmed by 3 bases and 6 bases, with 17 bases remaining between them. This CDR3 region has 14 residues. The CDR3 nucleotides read TGTGCCTGGAGATCGGCCTTGCTGGTCCCTGAAGCTTTCTTT. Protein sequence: CAWRSALLVPEAFF.

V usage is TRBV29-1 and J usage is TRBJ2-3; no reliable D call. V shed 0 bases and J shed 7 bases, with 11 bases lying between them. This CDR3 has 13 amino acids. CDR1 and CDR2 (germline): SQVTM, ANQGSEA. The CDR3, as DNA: TGCAGCGTTGAAGACGAAACCCCCTATACGCAGTATTTT. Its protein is CSVEDETPYTQYF.

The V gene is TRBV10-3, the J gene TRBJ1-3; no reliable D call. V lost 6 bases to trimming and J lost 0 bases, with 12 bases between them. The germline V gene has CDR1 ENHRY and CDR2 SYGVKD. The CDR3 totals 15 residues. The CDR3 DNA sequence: TGTGCCATCAGAGCTACCATGTCCTCTGGAAACACCATATATTTT. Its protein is CAIRATMSSGNTIYF.

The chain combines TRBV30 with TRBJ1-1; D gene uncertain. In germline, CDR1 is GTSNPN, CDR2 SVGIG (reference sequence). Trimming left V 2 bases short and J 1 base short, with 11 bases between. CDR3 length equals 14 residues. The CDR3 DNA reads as TGTGCCTGGAGTACAGACAAAAGGAACACTGAAGCTTTCTTT. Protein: CAWSTDKRNTEAFF.

The CDR3: CASSWGHGYNSPLHF. DNA for the CDR3: TGTGCCAGCAGTTGGGGGCACGGCTATAATTCACCCCTCCACTTT. V gene TRBV28 combines with J gene TRBJ1-6; D is perhaps TRBD1 (6 bases). V was clipped by 4 bases and J by 3 bases, with 10 bases between them. Germline-derived CDR1 and CDR2 are MDHEN and SYDVKM. CDR3 length: 15 residues.

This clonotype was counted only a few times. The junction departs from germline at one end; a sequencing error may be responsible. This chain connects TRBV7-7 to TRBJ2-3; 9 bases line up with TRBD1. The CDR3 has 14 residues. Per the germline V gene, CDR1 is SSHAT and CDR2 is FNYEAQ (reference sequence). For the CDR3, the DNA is TGTGCTAGCAGCCGGGACAGGGCCACAGATACGCAGTATTTT. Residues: CASSRDRATDTQYF. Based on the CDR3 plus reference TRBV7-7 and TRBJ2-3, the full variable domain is GAGVSQSPRYKVTKRGQDVTLRCDPISSHATLYWYQQALGQGPEFLTYFNYEAQPDKSGLPSDRFSAERPEGSISTLTIQRTEQRDSAMYRCASSRDRATDTQYFGPGTRLTVL.

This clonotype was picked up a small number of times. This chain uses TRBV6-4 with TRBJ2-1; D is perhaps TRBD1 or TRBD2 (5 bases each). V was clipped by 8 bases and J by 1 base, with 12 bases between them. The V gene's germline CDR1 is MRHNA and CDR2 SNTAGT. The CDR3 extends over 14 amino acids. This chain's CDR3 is CASSDGTSYNEQFF. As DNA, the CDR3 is TGTGCCAGCTCCGACGGGACGTCCTACAATGAGCAGTTCTTC.

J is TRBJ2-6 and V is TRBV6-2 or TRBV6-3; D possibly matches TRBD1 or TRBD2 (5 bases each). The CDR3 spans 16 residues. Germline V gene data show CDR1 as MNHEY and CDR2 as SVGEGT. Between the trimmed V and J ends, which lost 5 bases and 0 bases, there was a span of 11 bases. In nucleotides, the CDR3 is TGTGCCAGCAGTCGGGACGGAGTCTCTGGGGCCAACGTCCTGACTTTC. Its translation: CASSRDGVSGANVLTF.

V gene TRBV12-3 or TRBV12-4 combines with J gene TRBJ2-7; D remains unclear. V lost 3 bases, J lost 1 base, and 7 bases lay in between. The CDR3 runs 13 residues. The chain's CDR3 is CASSFTGSYEQYF. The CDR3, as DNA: TGTGCCAGCAGTTTCACGGGTTCCTACGAGCAGTACTTC.